The present TCR beta chain was sequenced within a study of beta chain features in type 1 diabetes. Regarding the study as a whole: TCRB CDR3s were moderately but significantly shorter in Type 1 diabetes patients in all four CD4+ subsets.

The CDR3 covers 14 residues. The germline V gene has CDR1 SQVTM and CDR2 ANQGSEA. Deletions cut 1 base from V and 2 bases from J, with 12 bases between. There are many counts of this clone. Antigen specificity is unknown. As every portion of the isolated RNA was reverse transcribed, the sequencing read expressed TCRB transcripts. Data came from immunoSEQ multiplex PCR; TCRdb stores just in-frame clones and leaves some out. The sample yields hundreds of thousands of clones, roughly 10% seen once. The receptor was isolated from a young woman in good health. The sequencing input was naive CD4+ T cells from blood. The chain employs TRBV29-1 and TRBJ2-7, with D uncertain. The CDR3 bases are TGCAGCGTTGAAGCTCGCCGCCCGCCCTACGAGCAGTACTTC. This codes for CSVEARRPPYEQYF.